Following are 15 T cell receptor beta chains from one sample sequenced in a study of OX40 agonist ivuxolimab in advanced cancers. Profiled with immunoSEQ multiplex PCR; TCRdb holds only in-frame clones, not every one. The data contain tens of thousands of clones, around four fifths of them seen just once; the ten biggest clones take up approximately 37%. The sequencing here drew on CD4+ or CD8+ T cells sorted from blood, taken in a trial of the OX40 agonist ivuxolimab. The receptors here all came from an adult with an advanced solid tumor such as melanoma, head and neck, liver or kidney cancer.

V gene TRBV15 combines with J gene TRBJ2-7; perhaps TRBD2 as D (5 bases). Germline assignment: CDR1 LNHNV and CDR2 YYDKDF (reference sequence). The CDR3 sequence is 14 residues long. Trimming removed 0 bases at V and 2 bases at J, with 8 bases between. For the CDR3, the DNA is TGTGCCACCAGCAGAGATGAGGGCCCCTACGAGCAGTACTTC. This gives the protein CATSRDEGPYEQYF. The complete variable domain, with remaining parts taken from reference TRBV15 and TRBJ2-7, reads DAMVIQNPRYQVTQFGKPVTLSCSQTLNHNVMYWYQQKSSQAPKLLFHYYDKDFNNEADTPDNFQSRRPNTSFCFLDIRSPGLGDTAMYLCATSRDEGPYEQYFGPGTRLTVT.

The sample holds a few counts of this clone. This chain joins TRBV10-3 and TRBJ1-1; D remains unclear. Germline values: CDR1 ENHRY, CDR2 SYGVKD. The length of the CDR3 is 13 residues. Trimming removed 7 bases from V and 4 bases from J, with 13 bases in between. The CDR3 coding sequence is TGTGCCATCACCGGAGCTGCGGGCACTGAAGCTTTCTTT. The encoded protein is CAITGAAGTEAFF.

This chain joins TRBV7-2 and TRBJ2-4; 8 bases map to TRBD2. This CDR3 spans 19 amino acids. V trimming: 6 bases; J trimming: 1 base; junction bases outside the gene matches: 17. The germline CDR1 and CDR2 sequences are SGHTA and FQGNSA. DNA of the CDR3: TGTGCCAGCAGTTCTTATATGGGACTAGAAATTAAGGCCAAAAACATTCAGTACTTC. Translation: CASSSYMGLEIKAKNIQYF.

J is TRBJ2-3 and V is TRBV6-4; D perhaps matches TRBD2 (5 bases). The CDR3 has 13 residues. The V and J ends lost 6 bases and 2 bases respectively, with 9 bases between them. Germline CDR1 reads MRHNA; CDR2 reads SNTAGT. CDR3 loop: CASRKGVTDTQYF. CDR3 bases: TGTGCCAGCAGGAAGGGAGTCACAGATACGCAGTATTTT.

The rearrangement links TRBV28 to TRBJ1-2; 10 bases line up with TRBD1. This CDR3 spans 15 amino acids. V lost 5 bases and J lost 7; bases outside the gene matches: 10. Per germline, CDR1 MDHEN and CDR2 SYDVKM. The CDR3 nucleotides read TGTGCCAGCAGTCGTCCGGGACAGGGGCGCTTTGGCTACACCTTC. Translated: CASSRPGQGRFGYTF.

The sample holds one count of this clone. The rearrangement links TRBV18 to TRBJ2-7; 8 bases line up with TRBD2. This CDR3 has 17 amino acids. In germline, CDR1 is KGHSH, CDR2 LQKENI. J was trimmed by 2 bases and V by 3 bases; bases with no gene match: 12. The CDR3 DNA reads TGTGCCAGCTCACCCGGACTAGCCGGCGGGATTCCCTACGAGCAGTACTTC. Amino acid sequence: CASSPGLAGGIPYEQYF.

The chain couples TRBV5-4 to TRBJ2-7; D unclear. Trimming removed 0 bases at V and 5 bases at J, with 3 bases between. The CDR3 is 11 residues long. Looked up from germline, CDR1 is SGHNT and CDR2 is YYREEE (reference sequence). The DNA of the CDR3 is TGTGCCAGCAGCTTGGGCGACGAGCAGTACTTC. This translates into CASSLGDEQYF.

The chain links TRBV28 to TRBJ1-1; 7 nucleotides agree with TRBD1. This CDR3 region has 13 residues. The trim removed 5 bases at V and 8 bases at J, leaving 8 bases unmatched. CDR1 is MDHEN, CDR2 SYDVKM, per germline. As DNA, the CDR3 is TGTGCCAGCAGTCTCCCCCAGGGGGGCGAAGCTTTCTTT. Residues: CASSLPQGGEAFF.

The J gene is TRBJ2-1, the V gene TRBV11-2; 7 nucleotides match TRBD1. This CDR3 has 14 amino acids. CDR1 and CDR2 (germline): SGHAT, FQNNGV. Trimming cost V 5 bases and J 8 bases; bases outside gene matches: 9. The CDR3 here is CASSLRDRVHEQFF. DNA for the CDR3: TGTGCCAGCAGCCTAAGAGACAGGGTCCATGAGCAGTTCTTC.

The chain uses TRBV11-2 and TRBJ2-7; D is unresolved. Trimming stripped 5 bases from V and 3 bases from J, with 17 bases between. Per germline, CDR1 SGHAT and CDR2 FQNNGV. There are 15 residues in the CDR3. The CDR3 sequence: CASSPKRRLGYEQYF. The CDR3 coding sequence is TGTGCCAGCAGCCCAAAGCGCAGATTAGGCTACGAGCAGTACTTC.

CDR3 DNA: TGTGCCAGCAGCTTGACCGAGGACTCCTATAATTCACCCCTCCACTTT. It translates to CASSLTEDSYNSPLHF. The chain has TRBV5-5 and TRBJ1-6; D is unresolved. CDR3 length: 16 residues. Trimming took off 1 base at V and 0 bases at J, with 8 bases between the two ends. From germline, CDR1 is SGHKS and CDR2 YYEKEE (reference sequence).

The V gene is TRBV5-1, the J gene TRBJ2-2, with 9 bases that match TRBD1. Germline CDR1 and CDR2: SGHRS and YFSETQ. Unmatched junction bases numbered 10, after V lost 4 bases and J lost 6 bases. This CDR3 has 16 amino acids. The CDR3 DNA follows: TGCGCCAGCAGCCCCCGGGACAGGGTCGGATCCGGGGAGCTGTTTTTT. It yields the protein CASSPRDRVGSGELFF. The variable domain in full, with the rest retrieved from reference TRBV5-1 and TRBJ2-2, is KAGVTQTPRYLIKTRGQQVTLSCSPISGHRSVSWYQQTPGQGLQFLFEYFSETQRNKGNFPGRFSGRQFSNSRSEMNVSTLELGDSALYLCASSPRDRVGSGELFFGEGSRLTVL.

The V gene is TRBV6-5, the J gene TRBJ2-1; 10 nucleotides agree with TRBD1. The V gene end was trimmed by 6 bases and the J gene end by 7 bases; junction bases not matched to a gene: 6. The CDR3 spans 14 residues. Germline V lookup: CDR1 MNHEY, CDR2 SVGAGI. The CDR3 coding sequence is TGTGCCAGCAGGACGACAGGGGGCAGGAATGAGCAGTTCTTC. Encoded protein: CASRTTGGRNEQFF.

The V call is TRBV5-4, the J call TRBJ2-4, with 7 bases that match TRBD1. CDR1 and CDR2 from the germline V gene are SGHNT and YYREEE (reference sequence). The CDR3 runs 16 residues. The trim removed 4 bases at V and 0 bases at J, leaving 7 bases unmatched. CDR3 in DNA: TGTGCCAGCAGCCCTCCGGGACAGTCAGCCAAAAACATTCAGTACTTC. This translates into CASSPPGQSAKNIQYF.

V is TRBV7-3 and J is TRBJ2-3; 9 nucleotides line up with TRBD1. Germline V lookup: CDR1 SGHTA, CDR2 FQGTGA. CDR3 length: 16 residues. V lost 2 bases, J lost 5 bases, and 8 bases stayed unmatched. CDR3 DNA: TGTGCCAGCAGCTTAGCCCCCGGGGGACAGGGAGATACGCAGTATTTT. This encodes CASSLAPGGQGDTQYF.